This TCR beta chain was obtained from a study of cytomegalovirus exposure and HLA in healthy donors. Study-level points and caveats: Cytomegalovirus-associated TCR beta chains were listed, numbering approximately 150.

CDR3 size: 18 residues. Germline CDR1 is MDHEN and CDR2 is SYDVKM. V lost 6 bases, J lost 5 bases, and 19 bases stayed unmatched. The data were produced by immunoSEQ multiplex PCR, yet TCRdb's version contains in-frame clones alone and is incomplete. The table includes approximately 150,000 clones, roughly 84% detected once. Of note for this clone: The antigen is unknown.

V is TRBV28 and J is TRBJ2-7; TRBD1 matches 10 bases. Sequencing input: PBMCs. This sequence was found in a man younger than 40 in good health and CMV-seropositive. CDR3 sequence: CASSTPGDRGIIGNEQYF. The CDR3 region has the DNA TGTGCCAGCAGCACCCCGGGGGACAGGGGAATAATAGGGAACGAGCAGTACTTC.